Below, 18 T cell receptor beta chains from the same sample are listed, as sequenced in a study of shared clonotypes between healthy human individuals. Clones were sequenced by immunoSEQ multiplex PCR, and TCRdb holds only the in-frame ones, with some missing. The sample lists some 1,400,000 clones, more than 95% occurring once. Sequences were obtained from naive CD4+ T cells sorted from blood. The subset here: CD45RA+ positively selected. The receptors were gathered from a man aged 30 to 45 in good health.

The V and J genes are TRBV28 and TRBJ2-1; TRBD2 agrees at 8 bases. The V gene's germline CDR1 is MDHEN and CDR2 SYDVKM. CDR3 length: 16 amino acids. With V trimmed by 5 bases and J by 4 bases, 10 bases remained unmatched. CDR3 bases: TGTGCCAGCAGTCCCGGGACTAGTCGTAGGTACAATGAGCAGTTCTTC. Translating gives CASSPGTSRRYNEQFF.

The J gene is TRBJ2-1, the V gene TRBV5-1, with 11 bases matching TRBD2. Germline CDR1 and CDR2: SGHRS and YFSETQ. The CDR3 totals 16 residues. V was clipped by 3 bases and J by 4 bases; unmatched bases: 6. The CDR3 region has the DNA TGCGCCAGCAGCTCCATACTAGCGGGAGCGTACAATGAGCAGTTCTTC. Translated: CASSSILAGAYNEQFF.

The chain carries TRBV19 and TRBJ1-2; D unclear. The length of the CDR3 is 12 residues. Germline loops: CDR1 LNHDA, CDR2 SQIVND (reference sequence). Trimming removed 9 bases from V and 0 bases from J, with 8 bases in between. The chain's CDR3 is CASSAANYGYTF. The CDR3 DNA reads TGTGCCAGCTCGGCAGCTAACTATGGCTACACCTTC.

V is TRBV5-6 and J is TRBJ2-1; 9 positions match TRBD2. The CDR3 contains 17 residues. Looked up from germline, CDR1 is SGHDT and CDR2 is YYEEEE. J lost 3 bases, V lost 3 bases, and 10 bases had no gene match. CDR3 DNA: TGTGCCAGCAGCTGGACGGGACTAGCTAAGAACTACAATGAGCAGTTCTTC. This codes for CASSWTGLAKNYNEQFF.

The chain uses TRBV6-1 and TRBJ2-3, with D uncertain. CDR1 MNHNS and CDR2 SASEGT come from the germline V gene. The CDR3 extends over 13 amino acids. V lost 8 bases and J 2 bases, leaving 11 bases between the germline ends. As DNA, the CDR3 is TGTGCCAGCTCTGGAGAACCCACAGATACGCAGTATTTT. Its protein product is CASSGEPTDTQYF.

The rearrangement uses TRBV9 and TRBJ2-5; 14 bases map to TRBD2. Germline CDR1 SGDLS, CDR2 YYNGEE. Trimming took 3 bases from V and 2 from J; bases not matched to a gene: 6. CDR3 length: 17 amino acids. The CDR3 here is CASSEGLAGVGQETQYF. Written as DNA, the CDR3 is TGTGCCAGCAGCGAGGGACTAGCGGGAGTGGGGCAAGAGACCCAGTACTTC.

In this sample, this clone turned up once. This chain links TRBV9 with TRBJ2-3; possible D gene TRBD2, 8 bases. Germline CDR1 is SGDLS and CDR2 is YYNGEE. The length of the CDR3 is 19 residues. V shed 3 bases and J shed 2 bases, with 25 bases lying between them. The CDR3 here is CASSARQGRLAGVTDTQYF. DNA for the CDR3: TGTGCCAGCAGCGCCCGACAGGGCCGGCTAGCGGGCGTCACAGATACGCAGTATTTT.

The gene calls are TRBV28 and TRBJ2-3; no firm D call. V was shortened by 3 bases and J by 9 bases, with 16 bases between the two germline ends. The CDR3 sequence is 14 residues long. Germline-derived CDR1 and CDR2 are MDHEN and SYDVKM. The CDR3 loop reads CASSLGYPAGTQYF. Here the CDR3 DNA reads TGTGCCAGCAGTTTGGGCTATCCAGCCGGGACGCAGTATTTT.

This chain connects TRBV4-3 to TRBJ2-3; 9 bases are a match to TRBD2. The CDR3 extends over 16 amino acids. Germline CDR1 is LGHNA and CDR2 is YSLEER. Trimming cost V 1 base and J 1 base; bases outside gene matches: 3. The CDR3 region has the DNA TGCGCCAGCAGCCAAGGTGGGACTAGCCGCACAGATACGCAGTATTTT. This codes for CASSQGGTSRTDTQYF.

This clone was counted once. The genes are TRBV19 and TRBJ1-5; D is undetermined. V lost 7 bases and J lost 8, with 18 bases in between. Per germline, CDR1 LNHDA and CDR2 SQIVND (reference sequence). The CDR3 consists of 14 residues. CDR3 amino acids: CASTVGPNLEPQHF. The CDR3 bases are TGTGCCAGTACTGTCGGCCCAAACCTAGAGCCCCAGCATTTT.

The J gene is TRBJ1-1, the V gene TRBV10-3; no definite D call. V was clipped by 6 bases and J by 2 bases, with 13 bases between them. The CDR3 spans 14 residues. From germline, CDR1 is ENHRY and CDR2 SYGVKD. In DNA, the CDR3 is TGTGCCATCAGGGGCAGCGGTTTTAACACTGAAGCTTTCTTT. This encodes CAIRGSGFNTEAFF.

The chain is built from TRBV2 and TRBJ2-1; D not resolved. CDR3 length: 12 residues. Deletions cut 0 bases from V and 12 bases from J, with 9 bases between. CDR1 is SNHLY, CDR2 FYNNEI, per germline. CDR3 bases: TGTGCCAGCAGTGAAGCCTACTATCGGCAGTTCTTC. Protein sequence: CASSEAYYRQFF.

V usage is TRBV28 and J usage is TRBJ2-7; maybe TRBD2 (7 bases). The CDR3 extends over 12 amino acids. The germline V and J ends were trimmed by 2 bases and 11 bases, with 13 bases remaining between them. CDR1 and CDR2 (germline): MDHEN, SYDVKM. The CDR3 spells CASSLHGEGEYF. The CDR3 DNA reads TGTGCCAGCAGTTTACATGGGGAGGGGGAGTACTTC.

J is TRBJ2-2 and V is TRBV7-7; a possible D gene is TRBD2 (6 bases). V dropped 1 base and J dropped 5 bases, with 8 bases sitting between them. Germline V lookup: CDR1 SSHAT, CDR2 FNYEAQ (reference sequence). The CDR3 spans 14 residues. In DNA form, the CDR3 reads TGTGCCAGCAGCTTAGTTGGGGGGACCGGGGAGCTGTTTTTT. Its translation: CASSLVGGTGELFF.

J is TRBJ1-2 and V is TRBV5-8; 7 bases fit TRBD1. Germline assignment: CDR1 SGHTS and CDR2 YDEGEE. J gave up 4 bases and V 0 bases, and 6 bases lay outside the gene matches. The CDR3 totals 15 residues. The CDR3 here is CASSLGGQAVYGYTF. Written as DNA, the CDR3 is TGTGCCAGCAGCTTGGGCGGACAGGCGGTCTATGGCTACACCTTC.

This chain's CDR3 is CASTRHSEDTQYF. The CDR3, as DNA: TGTGCCAGCACCCGACATAGTGAAGATACGCAGTATTTT. This chain connects TRBV6-1 to TRBJ2-3; D gene unclear. Trimming stripped 7 bases from V and 5 bases from J, with 13 bases between. CDR1 and CDR2 from the germline V gene are MNHNS and SASEGT. The CDR3 has 13 amino acids.

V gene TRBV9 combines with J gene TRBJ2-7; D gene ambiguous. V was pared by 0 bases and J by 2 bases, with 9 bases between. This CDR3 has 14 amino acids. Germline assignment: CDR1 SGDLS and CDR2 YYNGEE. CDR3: CASSVGHPAYEQYF. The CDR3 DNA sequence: TGTGCCAGCAGCGTAGGGCACCCGGCCTACGAGCAGTACTTC. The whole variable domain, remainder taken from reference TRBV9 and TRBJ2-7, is DSGVTQTPKHLITATGQRVTLRCSPRSGDLSVYWYQQSLDQGLQFLIQYYNGEERAKGNILERFSAQQFPDLHSELNLSSLELGDSALYFCASSVGHPAYEQYFGPGTRLTVT.

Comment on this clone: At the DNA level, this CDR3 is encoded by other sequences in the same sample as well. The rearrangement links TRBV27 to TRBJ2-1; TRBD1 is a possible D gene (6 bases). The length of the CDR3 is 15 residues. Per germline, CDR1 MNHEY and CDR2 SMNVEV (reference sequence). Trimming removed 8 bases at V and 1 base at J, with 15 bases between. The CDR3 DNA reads TGTGCCAGCTCCCTACAGGGCGTATCCTACAATGAGCAGTTCTTC. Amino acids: CASSLQGVSYNEQFF.